Sequencing of this T cell receptor (beta chain) was carried out in a study of a mutant IDH1 vaccine in newly diagnosed glioma. Whole-study context: Among treated patients, approximately 60% were male and around 38% female, and mean age was 40.4 years. Receipt of radiotherapy, temozolomide, or both preceded the study, and most received both.

This sample's time point: week 35, safety follow-up. One vaccine dose held 300 ug of mutant IDH1 20-mer peptide and came with topical imiquimod. All eight of the vaccinations patients received fell in weeks 1, 3, 5, 7, 11, 15, 19 and 23. The method was immunoSEQ multiplex PCR; TCRdb's version includes in-frame clones alone and lacks a portion of them. Among around 32,000 clones, roughly four fifths were seen once, and the ten largest hold around 7%. Of note for this clone: The antigen is unknown.

The sequencing here drew on PBMCs, taken from a glioma patient whose treatment included an IDH1 peptide vaccine. This clonotype was sampled from a woman under 30 with glioma.

CDR3 in DNA: TGTGCCATCAGTGAGTCGAGCCTCAGCAATCAGCCCCAGCATTTT. Amino acid sequence: CAISESSLSNQPQHF. The rearrangement joins TRBV10-3 to TRBJ1-5; D is undetermined. This CDR3 contains 15 residues. V was pared by 0 bases and J by 1 base, with 7 bases between. Germline values: CDR1 ENHRY, CDR2 SYGVKD.